Listed below are T cell receptor beta chains from one sample, sequenced in a study of cytomegalovirus exposure and HLA in healthy donors. Profiling relied on immunoSEQ multiplex PCR, and the TCRdb table lists in-frame clones only, not all of them. There are about 180,000 clones in the sample; 85% occur only once, and roughly 15% lies in the top ten. The sequencing sample was made of PBMCs. The receptors here all came from a man aged 18 to 30 in good health and CMV-seropositive. Both conserved end residues are part of each CDR3. Each record gives: D gene, J gene, V gene, clone size, CDR3 DNA, CDR3 protein. D genes are given only for firm matches. The size of a clone is reported for some rows only, either as once, few or many, or as a class for expanded clones.

d_call: -; j_call: TRBJ2-6; v_call: TRBV2; clone_size: -; cdr3_nt: TGTGCCAGCAGTGAATGGGCAGGAGGGGCCAACGTCCTGACTTTC; cdr3_aa: CASSEWAGGANVLTF
d_call: -; j_call: TRBJ1-1; v_call: TRBV5-6; clone_size: -; cdr3_nt: TGTGCCAGCAGCGGTCGGCTGGGAGGTGAAGCTTTCTTT; cdr3_aa: CASSGRLGGEAFF
d_call: TRBD2; j_call: TRBJ2-7; v_call: TRBV18; clone_size: few; cdr3_nt: TGTGCCAGCTCACCAGGTCTAGCGGGAACCTACGAGCAGTACTTC; cdr3_aa: CASSPGLAGTYEQYF
d_call: -; j_call: TRBJ2-7; v_call: TRBV7-9; clone_size: -; cdr3_nt: TGTGCCAGCAGCCCTCCGAGCTCCTACGAGCAGTACTTC; cdr3_aa: CASSPPSSYEQYF
d_call: -; j_call: TRBJ2-4; v_call: TRBV29-1; clone_size: -; cdr3_nt: TGCAGCGTCCGGACAGATAAAAACATTCAGTACTTC; cdr3_aa: CSVRTDKNIQYF
d_call: TRBD1; j_call: TRBJ2-7; v_call: TRBV27; clone_size: -; cdr3_nt: TGTGCCAGCAGTTTACTGACAGGGCCCCAACTCGAGCAGTACTTC; cdr3_aa: CASSLLTGPQLEQYF
d_call: TRBD1; j_call: TRBJ1-5; v_call: TRBV28; clone_size: -; cdr3_nt: TGTGCCAGCACCCCGGACAGGGCGAGCAATCAGCCCCAGCATTTT; cdr3_aa: CASTPDRASNQPQHF
d_call: -; j_call: TRBJ1-4; v_call: TRBV6-5; clone_size: -; cdr3_nt: TGTGCCAGCAGTTTAACGGGGGAAAAACTGTTTTTT; cdr3_aa: CASSLTGEKLFF
d_call: -; j_call: TRBJ2-5; v_call: TRBV18; clone_size: -; cdr3_nt: TGTGCCAGCTCACCACCCGGCGGGGAGACCCAGTACTTC; cdr3_aa: CASSPPGGETQYF
d_call: TRBD1; j_call: TRBJ1-5; v_call: TRBV5-1; clone_size: -; cdr3_nt: TGCGCCAGCAGCTTGGGGACAGGGACTCAGCCCCAGCATTTT; cdr3_aa: CASSLGTGTQPQHF
d_call: TRBD1; j_call: TRBJ2-6; v_call: TRBV7-9; clone_size: once; cdr3_nt: TGTGCCAGCAGCTATGACAGGGGCTATACCGGGGCCAACGTCCTGACTTTC; cdr3_aa: CASSYDRGYTGANVLTF
d_call: -; j_call: TRBJ1-2; v_call: TRBV5-1; clone_size: -; cdr3_nt: TGCGCCAGCGGACAAGACGGGGGCTACACCTTC; cdr3_aa: CASGQDGGYTF
d_call: TRBD2; j_call: TRBJ2-1; v_call: TRBV4-1; clone_size: once; cdr3_nt: TGCGCCAGCAGCCAAGGGACTAGCGGTTACAATGAGCAGTTCTTC; cdr3_aa: CASSQGTSGYNEQFF
d_call: TRBD1; j_call: TRBJ1-5; v_call: TRBV2; clone_size: -; cdr3_nt: TGTGCCAGCAGTCCACAGGGGGAATTGGGTCAGCCCCAGCATTTT; cdr3_aa: CASSPQGELGQPQHF
d_call: TRBD1; j_call: TRBJ2-7; v_call: TRBV7-9; clone_size: -; cdr3_nt: TGTGCCAGCAGCCTCTTACAGGGGGCTTCCTACGAGCAGTACTTC; cdr3_aa: CASSLLQGASYEQYF
d_call: TRBD1; j_call: TRBJ1-2; v_call: TRBV18; clone_size: -; cdr3_nt: TGTGCCAGCTCACTTAACGGACAGGGGAGCTCCTATGGCTACACCTTC; cdr3_aa: CASSLNGQGSSYGYTF
d_call: -; j_call: TRBJ2-7; v_call: TRBV9; clone_size: -; cdr3_nt: TGTGCCAGCAGCATCATCTCCGGAGTCGACGAGCAGTACTTC; cdr3_aa: CASSIISGVDEQYF
d_call: -; j_call: TRBJ2-1; v_call: TRBV30; clone_size: -; cdr3_nt: TGTGCCTTTAGCGAGAGCTCCTACAATGAGCAGTTCTTC; cdr3_aa: CAFSESSYNEQFF
d_call: TRBD1; j_call: TRBJ2-7; v_call: TRBV9; clone_size: -; cdr3_nt: TGTGCCAGCAGCGTAGGACAGGGGGCCTACGAGCAGTACTTC; cdr3_aa: CASSVGQGAYEQYF
d_call: -; j_call: TRBJ2-7; v_call: TRBV6-5; clone_size: few; cdr3_nt: TGTGCCAGCAGTCCTTCAGGGTCCTACGAGCAGTACTTC; cdr3_aa: CASSPSGSYEQYF
d_call: -; j_call: TRBJ1-1; v_call: TRBV27; clone_size: -; cdr3_nt: TGTGCCAGCAGTCATTTCAGGGGCGGTGAAGCTTTCTTT; cdr3_aa: CASSHFRGGEAFF
d_call: -; j_call: TRBJ1-2; v_call: TRBV27; clone_size: -; cdr3_nt: TGTGCCAGCTTACGGGGTCTTGAGGCGATCCGGGCCCTACCTTTCTATGGCTACACCTTC; cdr3_aa: CASLRGLEAIRALPFYGYTF
d_call: TRBD1; j_call: TRBJ1-5; v_call: TRBV30; clone_size: -; cdr3_nt: TGTGCCTGGAGTCAGTCCCCTGGACAGGGCCATCAGCCCCAGCATTTT; cdr3_aa: CAWSQSPGQGHQPQHF
d_call: TRBD2; j_call: TRBJ2-3; v_call: TRBV5-1; clone_size: once; cdr3_nt: TGCGCCAGCAACCCGGGACTACACACAGATACGCAGTATTTT; cdr3_aa: CASNPGLHTDTQYF
d_call: -; j_call: TRBJ1-5; v_call: TRBV16; clone_size: -; cdr3_nt: TGTGCCAGCAGCCAATTTCAGGGGACGACCCAAAATCAGCCCCAGCATTTT; cdr3_aa: CASSQFQGTTQNQPQHF
d_call: TRBD1; j_call: TRBJ2-7; v_call: TRBV7-2; clone_size: -; cdr3_nt: TGTGCCAGCAGCGGCAGACAGGGCCACGAGCAGTACTTC; cdr3_aa: CASSGRQGHEQYF
d_call: -; j_call: TRBJ1-1; v_call: TRBV5-5; clone_size: -; cdr3_nt: TGTGCCAGCAGCTTCCGGGGGGAAGCTTTCTTT; cdr3_aa: CASSFRGEAFF
d_call: TRBD2; j_call: TRBJ2-3; v_call: TRBV6-4; clone_size: -; cdr3_nt: TGTGCCAGCAGTGACTCGAGCGGGGGGGCCGATACGCAGTATTTT; cdr3_aa: CASSDSSGGADTQYF
d_call: TRBD1; j_call: TRBJ1-6; v_call: TRBV27; clone_size: few; cdr3_nt: TGTGCCAGCAGTTTTGAATCCCCGGGACAGGGGTATGGGCCCCTCCACTTT; cdr3_aa: CASSFESPGQGYGPLHF
d_call: TRBD2; j_call: TRBJ2-3; v_call: TRBV7-2; clone_size: -; cdr3_nt: TGTGCCAGCAGCTTAGGGGGAGGGGTCTTCACAGATACGCAGTATTTT; cdr3_aa: CASSLGGGVFTDTQYF
d_call: -; j_call: TRBJ1-1; v_call: TRBV7-9; clone_size: -; cdr3_nt: TGTGCCAGCAGCCTACGGGGGGACACTGAAGCTTTCTTT; cdr3_aa: CASSLRGDTEAFF
d_call: -; j_call: TRBJ1-2; v_call: TRBV7-6; clone_size: -; cdr3_nt: TGTGCCAGCAGCGAGGGGACGGGGGGGAACTATGGCTACACCTTC; cdr3_aa: CASSEGTGGNYGYTF
d_call: TRBD2; j_call: TRBJ2-1; v_call: TRBV6-5; clone_size: -; cdr3_nt: TGTGCCAGCAGTTTTTCCCGACTAGCCTGGGACGGTGAGCAGTTCTTC; cdr3_aa: CASSFSRLAWDGEQFF
d_call: -; j_call: TRBJ1-2; v_call: TRBV4-1; clone_size: few; cdr3_nt: TGCGCCAGCAGCCTGGAGATTAACTATGGCTACACCTTC; cdr3_aa: CASSLEINYGYTF
d_call: -; j_call: TRBJ1-1; v_call: TRBV7-8; clone_size: once; cdr3_nt: TGTGCCAGCAGCTTAGTAGAACAGGGGAACACTGAAGCTTTCTTT; cdr3_aa: CASSLVEQGNTEAFF
d_call: -; j_call: TRBJ1-3; v_call: TRBV6-1; clone_size: -; cdr3_nt: TGTGCCAGCAGTGAATTACAGGGCTCTGGAAACACCATATATTTT; cdr3_aa: CASSELQGSGNTIYF
d_call: -; j_call: TRBJ2-3; v_call: TRBV27; clone_size: once; cdr3_nt: TGTGCCAGCAGTTCCCCAGTCAGAAGCACAGATACGCAGTATTTT; cdr3_aa: CASSSPVRSTDTQYF
d_call: TRBD2; j_call: TRBJ2-1; v_call: TRBV9; clone_size: -; cdr3_nt: TGTGCCAGCAGCGTAACAGGACTAGCGGGAGCCAATGAGCAGTTCTTC; cdr3_aa: CASSVTGLAGANEQFF
d_call: -; j_call: TRBJ2-3; v_call: TRBV7-9; clone_size: -; cdr3_nt: TGTGCCAGCAGCTTAACGTTGGCGGGAAGCACAGATACGCAGTATTTT; cdr3_aa: CASSLTLAGSTDTQYF
d_call: -; j_call: TRBJ1-5; v_call: TRBV9; clone_size: once; cdr3_nt: TGTGCCAGCAGCGTCAGGCAGCCCCAGCATTTT; cdr3_aa: CASSVRQPQHF
d_call: TRBD2; j_call: TRBJ2-3; v_call: TRBV28; clone_size: -; cdr3_nt: TGTGCCAGCAGTAACCTAGCGGGAGGGCAATTTGATACGCAGTATTTT; cdr3_aa: CASSNLAGGQFDTQYF
d_call: -; j_call: TRBJ2-5; v_call: TRBV28; clone_size: -; cdr3_nt: TGTGCCAGCAGTTTGGGGGCCTGGAAAGAGACCCAGTACTTC; cdr3_aa: CASSLGAWKETQYF
d_call: -; j_call: TRBJ1-3; v_call: TRBV9; clone_size: -; cdr3_nt: TGTGCCAGCAGCGCTGTGAGGGATGGAAACACCATATATTTT; cdr3_aa: CASSAVRDGNTIYF
d_call: TRBD2; j_call: TRBJ2-1; v_call: TRBV10-3; clone_size: -; cdr3_nt: TGTGCCATCGCAGAGCGGGGAAATAACAATGAGCAGTTCTTC; cdr3_aa: CAIAERGNNNEQFF
d_call: TRBD2; j_call: TRBJ2-7; v_call: TRBV5-8; clone_size: many; cdr3_nt: TGTGCCAGCAGCTTTAGCGGGGGAGGAGGCGAGCAGTACTTC; cdr3_aa: CASSFSGGGGEQYF
d_call: -; j_call: TRBJ1-5; v_call: TRBV10-3; clone_size: -; cdr3_nt: TGTGCCATCAGTGGCGGTTTGGAGAGCAATCAGCCCCAGCATTTT; cdr3_aa: CAISGGLESNQPQHF
d_call: TRBD1; j_call: TRBJ1-5; v_call: TRBV7-2; clone_size: -; cdr3_nt: TGTGCCAGCAGCAGAGGGACAGGGGGTAGCAATCAGCCCCAGCATTTT; cdr3_aa: CASSRGTGGSNQPQHF
d_call: -; j_call: TRBJ2-7; v_call: TRBV28; clone_size: -; cdr3_nt: TGTGCCAGCAGTTTAGAGGGTAGCGAGCAGTACTTC; cdr3_aa: CASSLEGSEQYF
d_call: TRBD1; j_call: TRBJ1-6; v_call: TRBV5-1; clone_size: -; cdr3_nt: TGCGCCAGCAGCTCCAACAGGGGCCATTCACCCCTCCACTTT; cdr3_aa: CASSSNRGHSPLHF
d_call: TRBD1; j_call: TRBJ1-2; v_call: TRBV25-1; clone_size: -; cdr3_nt: TGTGCCAGCAGTACAGGGGGCATAGGTGGCTACACCTTC; cdr3_aa: CASSTGGIGGYTF
d_call: -; j_call: TRBJ2-7; v_call: TRBV10-3; clone_size: -; cdr3_nt: TGTGCCATCGGGCCCTCGCAGGAGGGCGACGAGCAGTACTTC; cdr3_aa: CAIGPSQEGDEQYF
d_call: TRBD1; j_call: TRBJ1-1; v_call: TRBV19; clone_size: -; cdr3_nt: TGTGCCAGTAGTATCGGGACAGGGGGAATGGGGGCTTTCTTT; cdr3_aa: CASSIGTGGMGAFF
d_call: TRBD1; j_call: TRBJ1-2; v_call: TRBV5-8; clone_size: -; cdr3_nt: TGTGCCAGCAGTAGGGGGCTGAACTATGGCTACACCTTC; cdr3_aa: CASSRGLNYGYTF
d_call: -; j_call: TRBJ2-7; v_call: TRBV29-1; clone_size: -; cdr3_nt: TGCAGCGTTGAAGCCGGGGAAATCGAGCAGTACTTC; cdr3_aa: CSVEAGEIEQYF
d_call: TRBD1; j_call: TRBJ2-4; v_call: TRBV10-2; clone_size: -; cdr3_nt: TGCGCCAGCAGTGGGGACAGGGGGCCACTAGCCAAAAACATTCAGTACTTC; cdr3_aa: CASSGDRGPLAKNIQYF
d_call: TRBD1; j_call: TRBJ2-6; v_call: TRBV7-9; clone_size: -; cdr3_nt: TGTGCCAGCAGCCCCCGGACAGGGCACGACTCTGGGGCCAACGTCCTGACTTTC; cdr3_aa: CASSPRTGHDSGANVLTF
d_call: TRBD2; j_call: TRBJ2-1; v_call: TRBV7-3; clone_size: -; cdr3_nt: TGTGCCAGCAGCTCGACTAGCGGGGGGGCCCAGGAGCAGTTCTTC; cdr3_aa: CASSSTSGGAQEQFF